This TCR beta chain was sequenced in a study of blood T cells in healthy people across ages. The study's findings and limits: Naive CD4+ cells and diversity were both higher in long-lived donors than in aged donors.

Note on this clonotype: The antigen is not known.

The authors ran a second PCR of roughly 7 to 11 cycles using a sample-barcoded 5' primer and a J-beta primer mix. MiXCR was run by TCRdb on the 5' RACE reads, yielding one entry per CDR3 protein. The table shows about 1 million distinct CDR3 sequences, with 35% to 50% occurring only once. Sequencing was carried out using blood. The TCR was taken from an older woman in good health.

The CDR3 nucleotides read TGTGCCAGCAGTTTACTGGGTCTTAGGTACGAGCAGTACTTC. Amino acids: CASSLLGLRYEQYF. This chain joins TRBV28 and TRBJ2-7; no clear D. V lost 2 bases, J lost 4 bases, and 12 bases lay in between. Looked up from germline, CDR1 is MDHEN and CDR2 is SYDVKM. The CDR3 has 14 residues.